This T cell receptor (beta chain) was identified in a study of preoperative IRX-2 immunotherapy in early breast cancer. Sequencing was performed with immunoSEQ multiplex PCR; in TCRdb, only in-frame clones are kept and a portion is missing. The repertoire holds about 42,000 clones, with roughly 77% as singletons. As for treatment: preoperative locoregional IRX-2 cytokine immunotherapy. This phase Ib study tested locoregional IRX-2 cytokine immunotherapy given before surgery. This clone occurred once. The length of the CDR3 is 11 residues. V was shortened by 1 base and J by 5 bases, with 6 bases between the two germline ends. Germline assignment: CDR1 GTSNPN and CDR2 SVGIG (reference sequence).

The clonotype originates from a human donor with breast cancer. This specimen consisted of tumor tissue, obtained after IRX-2 immunotherapy. This chain joins TRBV30 and TRBJ2-7; the D is unclear. In DNA, the CDR3 is TGTGCCTGGAGTGACCCAGACGAGCAGTACTTC. This encodes CAWSDPDEQYF.